Shown below are 25 T cell receptor beta chains from a single sample sequenced in a study of cytomegalovirus exposure and HLA in healthy donors. The PCR ran on 60 Vbeta and 13 Jbeta primers. Sequenced by immunoSEQ multiplex PCR; TCRdb stores in-frame clones only, minus some. The sample features about 74,000 clones, with approximately 7.5% in its top ten. Specimen: PBMCs. The source is a female donor in good health and CMV-seropositive.

This chain connects TRBV27 to TRBJ2-1, with 11 bases matching TRBD2. J lost 7 bases, V lost 5 bases, and 16 bases had no gene match. CDR1 is MNHEY and CDR2 is SMNVEV in the germline V gene (reference sequence). This CDR3 region has 18 residues. DNA for the CDR3: TGTGCCAGCAGTATTTACTCCAATAGCGGGAGGGCAGGTAATGAGCAGTTCTTC. This gives the protein CASSIYSNSGRAGNEQFF.

DNA for the CDR3: TGCAGCGTTGAAGGCAGGGGGACCTACGAGCAGTACTTC. Protein sequence: CSVEGRGTYEQYF. The chain joins TRBV29-1 to TRBJ2-7; 7 bases align to TRBD1. The CDR3 runs to 13 residues. J lost 2 bases, V lost 1 base, and 2 bases had no gene match. CDR1 and CDR2 from the germline V gene are SQVTM and ANQGSEA.

The CDR3 protein is CASSVVARDEQFF. In nucleotides, the CDR3 is TGTGCCAGCAGCGTAGTTGCGCGGGATGAGCAGTTCTTC. V usage is TRBV9 and J usage is TRBJ2-1, with a tentative D call TRBD2 (5 bases). CDR3 length: 13 residues. CDR1 is SGDLS, CDR2 YYNGEE, per germline. Trimming cost V 0 bases and J 8 bases, with 9 bases left between them.

The V call is TRBV4-2, the J call TRBJ2-1; the match to TRBD2 covers 13 bases. CDR1 and CDR2 (germline): LGHNA, YNFKEQ. Germline trimming cut 4 bases from V and 7 bases from J; bases unmatched to any gene: 4. This CDR3 is built from 15 residues. The CDR3 DNA reads TGTGCCAGCAGCCCACTAGCGGGAGGGCCGAATGAGCAGTTCTTC. Amino acid sequence: CASSPLAGGPNEQFF.

The gene calls are TRBV2 and TRBJ2-5; tentative D call: TRBD2 (5 bases). Germline values: CDR1 SNHLY, CDR2 FYNNEI. CDR3 length: 14 residues. Deletions cut 7 bases from V and 5 bases from J, with 17 bases between. CDR3 loop: CASKKTGVRETQYF. The CDR3, as DNA: TGTGCCAGCAAAAAAACCGGGGTTCGGGAGACCCAGTACTTC.

The genes are TRBV30 and TRBJ2-3, with 8 nucleotides matching TRBD1. Germline assignment: CDR1 GTSNPN and CDR2 SVGIG (reference sequence). This CDR3 is 14 amino acids long. The V gene end was trimmed by 5 bases and the J gene end by 1 base; junction bases not matched to a gene: 5. The CDR3 region has the DNA TGTGCCTGGGAGCAGGACAGGGGCACAGATACGCAGTATTTT. This translates into CAWEQDRGTDTQYF.

As concerns this clone: Compared with germline, one end of the junction differs, possibly owing to a read error. The chain couples TRBV5-1 to TRBJ2-2; the match to TRBD2 covers 9 bases. CDR1 and CDR2 from the germline V gene are SGHRS and YFSETQ. This CDR3 is 16 amino acids long. CDR3 coding DNA: TGCGCCAGCACCTTGAGAGCGGGAGGCGACACCGGGGAGCTGTTTTTT. This translates into CASTLRAGGDTGELFF.

The rearrangement links TRBV18 to TRBJ2-5; 13 positions match TRBD2. The CDR3 loop spans 15 amino acids. V trimming: 4 bases; J trimming: 4 bases; junction bases outside the gene matches: 3. CDR1 and CDR2 (germline): KGHSH, LQKENI. DNA for the CDR3: TGTGCCAGCTCACTTGGGACTAGCGGGGCAGAGACCCAGTACTTC. Its protein product is CASSLGTSGAETQYF.

The chain combines TRBV5-4 with TRBJ2-3; the D gene is possibly TRBD2 (6 bases). V was pared by 4 bases and J by 1 base, with 13 bases between. Germline V CDR1 and CDR2: SGHNT, YYREEE (reference sequence). The CDR3 is 15 residues long. DNA of the CDR3: TGTGCCAGCAGCCCCCGAGGGGAGGGCACAGATACGCAGTATTTT. This encodes CASSPRGEGTDTQYF.

This sequence joins TRBV14 and TRBJ2-3; 10 nucleotides match TRBD2. CDR3 length equals 13 residues. Germline V gene lookup returns CDR1 SGHDN and CDR2 FVKESK. Unmatched junction bases numbered 0, after V lost 6 bases and J lost 3 bases. The CDR3 loop is CASRLAGTDTQYF. The CDR3 DNA is TGTGCCAGCAGACTAGCGGGGACAGATACGCAGTATTTT.

The V and J genes are TRBV9 and TRBJ2-5, with D uncertain. CDR1 SGDLS and CDR2 YYNGEE come from the germline V gene. This CDR3 is built from 16 residues. V was clipped by 4 bases and J by 5 bases, with 21 bases between them. Written as DNA, the CDR3 is TGTGCCAGCAGCTCCTCCGAGTGGAGCCTATTGGAGACCCAGTACTTC. Translating gives CASSSSEWSLLETQYF.

This rearrangement joins TRBV5-1 to TRBJ2-1, with 8 nucleotides matching TRBD1. Per germline, CDR1 SGHRS and CDR2 YFSETQ. There are 16 residues in the CDR3. Trimming took 4 bases from V and 4 from J; bases not matched to a gene: 10. The CDR3 protein is CASSKTRDRSYNEQFF. CDR3 bases: TGCGCCAGCAGCAAAACCCGGGACAGGAGTTACAATGAGCAGTTCTTC.

The V and J genes are TRBV7-9 and TRBJ2-2; 13 bases agree with TRBD2. V shed 5 bases and J 2 bases; nucleotides not matched to a gene: 5. The CDR3 is 17 residues long. Germline CDR1 and CDR2: SEHNR and FQNEAQ (reference sequence). The CDR3 DNA follows: TGTGCCAGCAGCGCGGGACTAGCGGGGTTTAACACCGGGGAGCTGTTTTTT. Protein: CASSAGLAGFNTGELFF.

The chain links TRBV7-9 to TRBJ2-7, with 9 bases fitting TRBD2. There are 15 residues in the CDR3. Trimming at V came to 3 bases and at J to 0 bases, leaving 3 bases not matched to a gene. Per the germline V gene, CDR1 is SEHNR and CDR2 is FQNEAQ (reference sequence). CDR3 loop: CASSFSGRSSYEQYF. The CDR3 DNA is TGTGCCAGCAGCTTCAGCGGGAGGTCCTCCTACGAGCAGTACTTC.

The chain employs TRBV2 and TRBJ2-5; the match to TRBD2 covers 9 bases. Germline V gene lookup returns CDR1 SNHLY and CDR2 FYNNEI. The CDR3 is made up of 14 amino acids. V shed 4 bases, J shed 1 base, and the junction held 1 base outside the gene matches. The CDR3, as DNA: TGTGCCAGCAGTGGTAGCGGGGGCCAAGAGACCCAGTACTTC. Translation gives CASSGSGGQETQYF.

The V and J genes are TRBV27 and TRBJ2-7; 7 bases are shared with TRBD2. CDR3 length: 15 residues. Trimming at V came to 2 bases and at J to 5 bases, leaving 9 bases not matched to a gene. Germline V CDR1 and CDR2: MNHEY, SMNVEV (reference sequence). CDR3 loop: CASSLRWGAGDEQYF. The CDR3 bases are TGTGCCAGCAGTTTAAGATGGGGCGCGGGGGACGAGCAGTACTTC.

CDR3 DNA sequence: TGTGCCAGCAGCCCCACGGGTTACACTGAAGCTTTCTTT. Its translation: CASSPTGYTEAFF. The chain employs TRBV9 and TRBJ1-1; D gene ambiguous. The CDR3 runs 13 residues. Germline V gene sequence: CDR1 SGDLS, CDR2 YYNGEE. Trimming left V 4 bases short and J 3 bases short, with 10 bases between. Complete variable domain (other parts from reference TRBV9 and TRBJ1-1): DSGVTQTPKHLITATGQRVTLRCSPRSGDLSVYWYQQSLDQGLQFLIQYYNGEERAKGNILERFSAQQFPDLHSELNLSSLELGDSALYFCASSPTGYTEAFFGQGTRLTVV.

V and J are TRBV5-1 and TRBJ1-1; 8 nucleotides align to TRBD1. There are 14 residues in the CDR3. With 3 bases clipped from V and 1 base from J, the junction kept 2 bases outside the gene matches. Germline V gives CDR1 SGHRS, CDR2 YFSETQ. The CDR3 coding sequence is TGCGCCAGCAGCTCCGGGACAGGGAACACTGAAGCTTTCTTT. It specifies CASSSGTGNTEAFF.

V gene TRBV11-2 combines with J gene TRBJ1-3; the D gene is possibly TRBD1 (5 bases). The CDR3 length is 16 residues. Germline values: CDR1 SGHAT, CDR2 FQNNGV. V lost 1 base and J 0 bases, leaving 10 bases between the germline ends. CDR3 DNA: TGTGCCAGCAGCTTAGGACAGCCCTACTCTGGAAACACCATATATTTT. Its protein is CASSLGQPYSGNTIYF.

The genes are TRBV19 and TRBJ2-1, with 15 bases fitting TRBD2. V lost 3 bases and J lost 4; bases outside the gene matches: 10. Looked up from germline, CDR1 is LNHDA and CDR2 is SQIVND (reference sequence). This CDR3 contains 19 residues. For the CDR3, the DNA is TGTGCCAGTAGTATCGGACTAGCGGGGGGGTTAGGCAGATACAATGAGCAGTTCTTC. Protein product: CASSIGLAGGLGRYNEQFF.

The chain combines TRBV12-5 with TRBJ1-2; TRBD1 matches 9 bases. The CDR3 consists of 16 residues. V lost 2 bases, J lost 4 bases, and 8 bases stayed unmatched. CDR1 and CDR2 (germline): LGHNT, FRNRAP. The DNA of the CDR3 is TGTGCTAGTGGTTTGCGGCTACAGGGGGCACTCTATGGCTACACCTTC. Its protein product is CASGLRLQGALYGYTF.

The rearrangement uses TRBV19 and TRBJ2-7; 7 bases are shared with TRBD2. The CDR3 spans 15 residues. Looked up from germline, CDR1 is LNHDA and CDR2 is SQIVND (reference sequence). The J segment lost 1 base and the V segment lost 1 base, leaving 4 bases of the junction unmatched. DNA of the CDR3: TGTGCCAGTAGTATAGTGGCTAGCGGATCCTACGAGCAGTACTTC. It is translated as CASSIVASGSYEQYF.

V gene TRBV9 combines with J gene TRBJ2-1; 9 bases map to TRBD1. V was pared by 0 bases and J by 2 bases, with 6 bases of the junction left unmatched. The CDR3 spans 17 residues. From germline, CDR1 is SGDLS and CDR2 YYNGEE. The CDR3 DNA sequence: TGTGCCAGCAGCGTAGAAATAGGGACAGGGCCCTACAATGAGCAGTTCTTC. Protein product: CASSVEIGTGPYNEQFF.

The V gene is TRBV10-2, the J gene TRBJ2-1; the match to TRBD2 covers 7 bases. V was pared by 4 bases and J by 5 bases, with 14 bases of the junction left unmatched. This CDR3 has 17 residues. Germline loops: CDR1 WSHSY, CDR2 SAAADI. The CDR3 loop is CASSVGGPGNTHNEQFF. DNA of the CDR3: TGCGCCAGCAGTGTGGGAGGGCCGGGAAACACACACAATGAGCAGTTCTTC.

The chain carries TRBV19 and TRBJ2-7; 12 positions match TRBD2. The J call is uncertain, as TRBJ2-1 better fits the DNA end. The CDR3 extends over 16 amino acids. Germline V gene lookup returns CDR1 LNHDA and CDR2 SQIVND (reference sequence). The chain's CDR3 is CASSVRLAGAENEQFF. In DNA form, the CDR3 reads TGTGCCAGTAGTGTCCGACTAGCGGGAGCTGAGAATGAGCAGTTCTTC.